This TCR beta chain was identified in a study of T-cell memory formation after mild COVID-19. The length of the CDR3 is 16 residues. CDR1 and CDR2 from the germline V gene are SGDLS and YYNGEE. V dropped 3 bases and J dropped 2; count of bases not matched to a gene: 7. About this clonotype itself: Its antigen remains unidentified.

General study findings and limits: What remained unconfirmed was the SARS-CoV-2 specificity of second-wave clones peaking on day 37. The study found balanced CD4/CD8 in clones contracting day 15 to 85 and a CD4+ lean in later expanders. The CD4+ clones that contracted clustered mainly within CM and EM, and the CD8+ clones concentrated in EMRA.

5'RACE primed from the constant segment yielded TCR alpha and TCR beta cDNA libraries bearing sample barcodes and UMIs. TCRdb itself ran the 5' RACE reads through MiXCR, one entry per CDR3 protein. The sample lists hundreds of thousands of distinct CDR3 sequences; roughly 21% were seen once. Sequenced: PBMCs or a T cell subset sorted from them (not recorded which). This receptor was taken from an adult woman who had mild COVID-19 (a few samples of this study predate the infection). Cell type and time point are not known. V is TRBV9 and J is TRBJ2-3; 9 nucleotides line up with TRBD2. The CDR3 DNA reads as TGTGCCAGCAGCGCAAGCGGGAGGCCTACCACAGATACGCAGTATTTT. Translated, it gives CASSASGRPTTDTQYF.